A selection of T cell receptor beta chains follows, all from one sample in a study of T cell changes during pregnancy in multiple sclerosis. Clones were read by immunoSEQ multiplex PCR, and TCRdb kept only the in-frame ones, dropping some. The sample has 60,000 or so clones; 90% to 95% are singletons. Material: peripheral blood, obtained before pregnancy. Source of these receptors: a female donor with multiple sclerosis, enrolled in a pregnancy study. CDR3s include the opening cysteine and the closing phenylalanine or tryptophan. The D gene is left open where the match is weak. Clone size, where shown, is once, few, many, or a class for clones that have expanded.

V	D	J	size	DNA	CDR3
TRBV6-5	TRBD1	TRBJ1-1	NA	TGTGCCAGCAGCCCGCCTCGACAGGGGAGGACTGAAGCTTTCTTT	CASSPPRQGRTEAFF
TRBV30	NA	TRBJ1-2	NA	TGTGCCTGGAGTTACAGGACAGTGAGCAGTAGCTATTATGGCTACACCTTC	CAWSYRTVSSSYYGYTF
TRBV7-2	NA	TRBJ1-1	NA	TGTGCCAGCAGCATACAGGCACGGATGAACACTGAAGCTTTCTTT	CASSIQARMNTEAFF
TRBV15	TRBD1	TRBJ1-1	NA	TGTGCCACCAGCAGAGACCTCCGGGACAGGGAAACTGAAGCTTTCTTT	CATSRDLRDRETEAFF
TRBV10-1	NA	TRBJ2-7	NA	TGCGCCAGCAGTGCCCTCCCGCCAGGGTCCCTTTCCTACGAGCAGTACTTC	CASSALPPGSLSYEQYF
TRBV13	NA	TRBJ2-2	NA	TGTGCCAGCAGCTCCACAGGGACGAACACCGGGGAGCTGTTTTTT	CASSSTGTNTGELFF
TRBV2	TRBD2	TRBJ2-7	NA	TGTGCCAGCAGGGGGGGAGCGGGGGGTTCCTACGAGCAGTACTTC	CASRGGAGGSYEQYF
TRBV7-6	TRBD2	TRBJ2-1	once	TGTGCCAGCAGCTTACGGCGGGGGGGCGGGAATGAGCAGTTCTTC	CASSLRRGGGNEQFF
TRBV5-5	NA	TRBJ2-2	once	TGTGCCAGCAGCTTGTGGGGGCGCCGGACCACCGGGGAGCTGTTTTTT	CASSLWGRRTTGELFF
TRBV9	NA	TRBJ2-2	NA	TGTGCCAGCAGCCCCCGGGGAGTTTCTCACACCGGGGAGCTGTTTTTT	CASSPRGVSHTGELFF
TRBV7-9	NA	TRBJ2-3	NA	TGTGCCAGCAGCTTATGGCGGCGGGACGGAGATACGCAGTATTTT	CASSLWRRDGDTQYF
TRBV18	TRBD1	TRBJ2-5	NA	TGTGCCAGCCATCAGACAGGGGGAGAGACCCAGTACTTC	CASHQTGGETQYF
TRBV2	NA	TRBJ1-4	NA	TGTGCCAGCAGTGATTCCGTAGGGGATCGTTACGAAAAACTGTTTTTT	CASSDSVGDRYEKLFF
TRBV5-1	NA	TRBJ2-3	NA	TGCGCCAGCAGCTTGGCGCCGGGGGATAGCACAGATACGCAGTATTTT	CASSLAPGDSTDTQYF
TRBV19	NA	TRBJ1-2	once	TGTGCCAGTGACGGGGGACGTCTAGCTAACTATGGCTACACCTTC	CASDGGRLANYGYTF
TRBV7-2	NA	TRBJ1-6	NA	TGTGCCAGCCGACTAAATAATTCACCCCTCCACTTT	CASRLNNSPLHF
TRBV6-5	NA	TRBJ1-1	NA	TGTGCCAGCAGTAAGCCCTTGGACACTGAAGCTTTCTTT	CASSKPLDTEAFF
TRBV7-2	TRBD1	TRBJ1-2	NA	TGTGCCAGCAGCCTGGGACAGGGGGCGGCCAACTATGGCTACACCTTC	CASSLGQGAANYGYTF
TRBV18	NA	TRBJ1-2	NA	TGTGCCAGCTCACCACCCAACCCGGGTGCCTCTGGCTATGGCTACACCTTC	CASSPPNPGASGYGYTF
TRBV7-8	NA	TRBJ2-3	NA	TGTGCCAGCAGCTTAATCCGGGGTACCACAGATACGCAGTATTTT	CASSLIRGTTDTQYF
TRBV9	NA	TRBJ2-3	NA	TGTGCCAGCAGCCCATTAGCGTGGAACACAGATACGCAGTATTTT	CASSPLAWNTDTQYF
TRBV11-2	NA	TRBJ2-2	NA	TGTGCCAGCAGCTTCACACAGAACACCGGGGAGCTGTTTTTT	CASSFTQNTGELFF
TRBV6-5	NA	TRBJ2-7	once	TGTGCCAGCAGTTACTCGATAGAGAACTCCTACGAGCAGTACTTC	CASSYSIENSYEQYF
TRBV13	TRBD2	TRBJ2-7	NA	TGTGCCAGCAGCCCGGGACTAGCGGGGGAGAAGGACGAGCAGTACTTC	CASSPGLAGEKDEQYF
TRBV4-2	NA	TRBJ2-2	NA	TGTGCCAGCAGCCAAGATTTCTCCGGGGAGCTGTTTTTT	CASSQDFSGELFF
TRBV7-8	TRBD1	TRBJ1-2	NA	TGTGCCAGACGACCCCCGGGGACAGGAATTGGCTACACCTTC	CARRPPGTGIGYTF
TRBV28	TRBD2	TRBJ2-5	NA	TGTGCCAGCAGTTCCCCGGGACTAGCGGAAGAGACCCAGTACTTC	CASSSPGLAEETQYF
TRBV6-5	NA	TRBJ2-1	NA	TGTGCCAGCAGGCGAGAGGGTGAGCAGTTCTTC	CASRREGEQFF
TRBV7-3	TRBD2	TRBJ2-1	NA	TGTGCCAGCAGCTCAGAGCGGGGGGCCTACAATGAGCAGTTCTTC	CASSSERGAYNEQFF
TRBV13	TRBD1	TRBJ1-1	NA	TGTGCCAGCAGCTTGGGACAGGGGGCGTCGGACACTGAAGCTTTCTTT	CASSLGQGASDTEAFF
TRBV10-3	NA	TRBJ2-7	NA	TGTGCCATCACTCCCCAGGGTGTGGGGTACGAGCAGTACTTC	CAITPQGVGYEQYF
TRBV9	TRBD1	TRBJ2-7	NA	TGTGCCAGCAGCCCCGGGACAGGGGGATCGTACGAGCAGTACTTC	CASSPGTGGSYEQYF
TRBV18	TRBD1	TRBJ2-3	NA	TGTGCCAGCTCACCTCCAATCCGGGACAGGGGGCGTGATACGCAGTATTTT	CASSPPIRDRGRDTQYF
TRBV29-1	TRBD1	TRBJ1-2	NA	TGCAGCGTTTATGGGACAGGGGTCGATGGCTACACCTTC	CSVYGTGVDGYTF
TRBV19	TRBD1	TRBJ1-1	few	TGTGCCAGTGCCCGAGACAGGGGCCCCAATGAAGCTTTCTTT	CASARDRGPNEAFF
TRBV10-3	TRBD2	TRBJ2-7	once	TGTGCCATCAGTGCCGGGACTAGCGGGGGCTCCTACGAGCAGTACTTC	CAISAGTSGGSYEQYF
TRBV7-8	NA	TRBJ1-6	NA	TGTGCCAGCAGCCTTGGGGGTGCGGGGGTCAGTAATTCACCCCTCCACTTT	CASSLGGAGVSNSPLHF
TRBV7-2	NA	TRBJ2-7	NA	TGTGCCAGCAGCTTAGGGAGACAGGTCAACGAGCAGTACTTC	CASSLGRQVNEQYF
TRBV7-8	TRBD2	TRBJ2-1	once	TGTGCCAGCAGTTTCCCGGTGGGGGGGAGTTCGAATGAGCAGTTCTTC	CASSFPVGGSSNEQFF
TRBV5-5	NA	TRBJ2-6	NA	TGTGCCAGCAGCTCGGGGACTTCTTCTGGGGCCAACGTCCTGACTTTC	CASSSGTSSGANVLTF
TRBV2	TRBD1	TRBJ2-5	NA	TGTGCCAGCAGCTCGTTTCAGGGGGAAAGGGAGACCCAGTACTTC	CASSSFQGERETQYF
TRBV27	TRBD1	TRBJ1-5	NA	TGTGCCAGCAGTGCTACAGGGGGCAATCAGCCCCAGCATTTT	CASSATGGNQPQHF
TRBV29-1	NA	TRBJ1-1	NA	TGCAGCGTGACGGGACACATGAACACTGAAGCTTTCTTT	CSVTGHMNTEAFF
TRBV7-2	NA	TRBJ1-1	NA	TGTGCCAGCAGCTTCCTCATCTTACGCGGGAACACTGAAGCTTTCTTT	CASSFLILRGNTEAFF
TRBV27	NA	TRBJ2-7	once	TGTGCCAGCAGTTCCCCGACTAGCTCCTACGAGCAGTACTTC	CASSSPTSSYEQYF
TRBV18	NA	TRBJ2-2	once	TGTGCCAGCTACCTGGGGCAGGGCCCACCCGGGGAGCTGTTTTTT	CASYLGQGPPGELFF
TRBV29-1	NA	TRBJ2-2	NA	TGCAGCGTTAGGGGGAACACCGGGGAGCTGTTTTTT	CSVRGNTGELFF